This TCR beta chain was sequenced in a study of blood T cell repertoires in COVID-19. Study context: The study drew acute and convalescent COVID-19 samples from the United States, Italy and Spain. PBMCs, B-cell-depleted T cells, or T cells were the source of the cDNA or gDNA that made up the material.

Enrollees, about 18 to 89 years old, lived in approximately 25 US areas. With 0 bases removed from V and 4 bases from J, the gap between germline ends came to 12 bases. The germline CDR1 and CDR2 sequences are LGHDT and YNNKEL (reference sequence). The CDR3 length is 15 residues. TCRdb's table, derived via immunoSEQ multiplex PCR, lists solely in-frame clones and lacks some. The data hold around 250,000 clones, with about 88% observed a single time. The V and J genes are TRBV3-1 (or the pseudogene TRBV3-2) and TRBJ2-5, with D unresolved. Material for sequencing was PBMCs or T cells enriched from blood (not recorded which). This receptor was identified in a woman in her forties or fifties who had been exposed to COVID-19. CDR3 sequence reads: CASSQDLSPRETQYF. CDR3 DNA: TGTGCCAGCAGCCAAGATTTGAGTCCGAGAGAGACCCAGTACTTC.